Below, 6 T cell receptor beta chains from the same sample are listed, as sequenced in a study of patients and donors after allogeneic stem cell transplantation. One entry per CDR3 protein, called by TCRdb with MiXCR from the RT-PCR reads. Of some 960,000 distinct CDR3 sequences listed, approximately 19% were seen once; the top ten hold around 6%. Sequenced sample: blood, either unsorted or a sorted T cell fraction (not recorded which). These receptors were obtained from a human donor who was either an allogeneic HSCT recipient or a stem cell or donor lymphocyte infusion donor (not recorded which). It is not recorded whose cells these are; they may come from a transplant donor.

The chain is built from TRBV4-2 and TRBJ1-1; no clear D gene. The CDR3 contains 16 residues. Germline CDR1 and CDR2: LGHNA and YNFKEQ. Between the trimmed V and J ends, which lost 0 bases and 1 base, there was a span of 12 bases. This CDR3 reads CASSQDGGNQNTEAFF. The CDR3 DNA sequence: TGTGCCAGCAGCCAAGATGGAGGCAACCAGAACACTGAAGCTTTCTTT.

This clonotype was seen more than once but under ten times. V is TRBV15 and J is TRBJ2-1; a possible D gene is TRBD1 (6 bases). Trimming shortened V by 0 bases and J by 5 bases, and 8 bases separated the two germline ends. Germline lookup yields CDR1 LNHNV and CDR2 YYDKDF (reference sequence). This CDR3 has 14 residues. In DNA, the CDR3 is TGTGCCACCAGCAGAGATCCAGGGGACAATGAGCAGTTCTTC. Translating gives CATSRDPGDNEQFF.

This clonotype was observed a handful of times. The V and J genes are TRBV12-3 or TRBV12-4 and TRBJ2-1; no definite D call. The CDR3 length is 13 residues. V lost 5 bases to trimming and J lost 7 bases, with 12 bases between them. This chain's CDR3 is CASSPPLKNEQFF. In DNA form, the CDR3 reads TGTGCCAGCAGTCCCCCGCTGAAAAATGAGCAGTTCTTC.

This clonotype was detected many times. The V and J genes are TRBV29-1 and TRBJ1-2, with 8 positions matching TRBD1. The V gene's germline CDR1 is SQVTM and CDR2 ANQGSEA. This CDR3 has 13 amino acids. Trimming took 6 bases from V and 6 from J; bases not matched to a gene: 9. CDR3 bases: TGCAGCGTAGGTGACAGGGGATGGGATGGCTACACCTTC. This sequence encodes CSVGDRGWDGYTF.

This clonotype was seen only a few times. CDR3 bases: TGTGCCAGCAGCGGCCGGGACGGAAACTATGGCTACACCTTC. The encoded protein is CASSGRDGNYGYTF. The J gene is TRBJ1-2, the V gene TRBV7-2; D may be TRBD1 (5 bases). This CDR3 is 14 amino acids long. Between the trimmed V and J ends, which lost 5 bases and 2 bases, there was a span of 12 bases. Per the germline V gene, CDR1 is SGHTA and CDR2 is FQGNSA.

The J gene is TRBJ1-1, the V gene TRBV9, with D uncertain. The germline V gene encodes CDR1 SGDLS and CDR2 YYNGEE. The CDR3 is 14 amino acids. The V gene lost 0 bases and the J gene lost 3 bases, with 9 bases spanning the gap. The CDR3 coding sequence is TGTGCCAGCAGCGTAGAGGTTGAGGACACTGAAGCTTTCTTT. Its protein product is CASSVEVEDTEAFF.